The rows below give T cell receptor beta chains drawn from one sample of a study of shared clonotypes between healthy human individuals. The data were produced by immunoSEQ multiplex PCR, yet TCRdb's version contains in-frame clones alone and is incomplete. The table shows fewer than 600,000 clones, with around 76% occurring only once. Sequencing used PBMCs. Receptors originate from a woman aged 40 to 49 in good health. Some clones in this sample may be carry-over from other donors' samples. CDR3s include the opening cysteine and the closing phenylalanine or tryptophan. D genes are given only for firm matches. Only part of the rows carry a size: once, few, many, or a class if the clone is expanded.

V,J,D,size,CDR3,DNA
TRBV21-1,TRBJ2-7,.,.,CASSKGGLAGSEQYF,TGTGCCAGCAGCAAAGGAGGACTAGCGGGAAGCGAGCAGTACTTC
TRBV7-3,TRBJ2-7,.,once,CASSLTSTGPYEQYF,TGTGCCAGCAGCTTAACGTCGACAGGACCCTACGAGCAGTACTTC
TRBV5-1,TRBJ1-2,TRBD1,.,CASSLDGDSLGYTF,TGCGCCAGCAGCTTGGACGGGGACAGCCTTGGCTACACCTTC
TRBV5-1,TRBJ2-1,TRBD1,.,CASKKQGAGFNEQFF,TGCGCCAGCAAAAAACAGGGGGCGGGATTCAATGAGCAGTTCTTC
TRBV6-5,TRBJ2-5,.,.,CASSFQETQYF,TGTGCCAGCAGTTTTCAAGAGACCCAGTACTTC
TRBV10-3,TRBJ1-4,.,few,CAISQGGNNEKLFF,TGTGCCATCAGTCAAGGGGGGAATAATGAAAAACTGTTTTTT
TRBV19,TRBJ1-1,.,.,CASSIGLTEAFF,TGTGCCAGTAGTATCGGTCTCACAGAAGCTTTCTTT
TRBV6-5,TRBJ2-1,.,many,CASSYRGSWANEQFF,TGTGCCAGCAGTTACAGGGGATCCTGGGCCAATGAGCAGTTCTTC
TRBV18,TRBJ2-1,TRBD2,.,CASSPRLAGSSYNEQFF,TGTGCCAGCTCACCTCGACTAGCGGGTAGCTCCTACAATGAGCAGTTCTTC
TRBV18,TRBJ1-1,.,.,CASSPQATGMNTEAFF,TGTGCCAGCTCACCACAGGCCACAGGAATGAACACTGAAGCTTTCTTC
TRBV14,TRBJ1-4,.,.,CASSQVGRSTNEKLFF,TGTGCCAGCAGCCAAGTGGGGCGATCAACTAATGAAAAACTGTTTTTT
TRBV9,TRBJ2-2,TRBD2,.,CASSAGLVGDGRNTGELFF,TGTGCCAGCAGCGCGGGACTAGTAGGAGATGGTCGTAACACCGGGGAGCTGTTTTTT
TRBV1,TRBJ2-7,.,.,CTSKGERPYEQYF,TGCACCAGCAAAGGGGAACGGCCCTACGAGCAGTACTTC
TRBV7-8,TRBJ2-1,.,.,CASSRDGRYNEQFF,TGTGCCAGCAGCCGGGACGGAAGGTACAATGAGCAGTTCTTC
TRBV18,TRBJ2-7,.,.,CASSPPSSLYEQYF,TGTGCCAGCTCACCACCGAGTAGTTTATACGAGCAGTACTTC
TRBV27,TRBJ1-2,.,once,CASSLYGGGDGYTF,TGTGCCAGCAGTTTATATGGCGGGGGAGATGGCTACACCTTC
TRBV28,TRBJ2-1,TRBD2,.,CASSSLAGEQFF,TGTGCCAGCAGTTCACTAGCGGGTGAGCAGTTCTTC
TRBV19,TRBJ2-7,.,.,CASSRSRGNEQYF,TGTGCCAGTAGTCGGAGTCGAGGGAACGAGCAGTACTTC
TRBV14,TRBJ2-2,.,.,CASRPSRAGELFF,TGTGCCAGTAGACCCTCCCGGGCCGGGGAGCTGTTTTTT
TRBV4-2,TRBJ2-1,TRBD2,.,CASSRSHTSGSSYNEQFF,TGTGCCAGCAGCCGATCGCACACTAGCGGGAGCTCCTACAATGAGCAGTTCTTC
TRBV21-1,TRBJ2-7,.,.,CASFRCRPTYEQYF,TGTGCCAGCTTCCGGTGTAGACCCACCTACGAGCAGTACTTC
TRBV10-2,TRBJ1-4,.,.,CASTDRSTTTNEKLFF,TGCGCCAGCACGGACAGAAGCACAACAACTAATGAAAAACTGTTTTTT
TRBV10-3,TRBJ2-7,TRBD2,.,CAISVAGVGEQYF,TGTGCCATCAGTGTAGCGGGAGTCGGAGAGCAGTACTTC
TRBV29-1,TRBJ2-7,.,.,CSVVWDSYEQYF,TGCAGCGTTGTCTGGGATTCCTACGAGCAGTACTTC
TRBV28,TRBJ2-3,.,.,CAISLSSTDTQYF,TGTGCCATTTCGTTGTCCTCCACAGATACGCAGTATTTT
TRBV18,TRBJ2-4,.,few,CASSPVVKNIQYF,TGTGCCAGCTCACCAGTAGTCAAAAACATTCAGTACTTC
TRBV10-3,TRBJ2-3,.,.,CAISEASWRADTQYF,TGTGCCATCAGTGAAGCTAGTTGGAGGGCAGATACGCAGTATTTT
TRBV28,TRBJ1-2,TRBD1,.,CASQRDRVGYTF,TGTGCCAGCCAAAGGGACAGGGTTGGCTACACCTTC
TRBV6-6,TRBJ2-3,.,.,CASSYFADTQYF,TGTGCCAGCAGTTACTTTGCAGATACGCAGTATTTT
TRBV10-2,TRBJ2-3,TRBD1,.,CASRLTGSTDTQYF,TGCGCCAGCAGATTGACAGGGAGCACAGATACGCAGTATTTT
TRBV11-2,TRBJ1-2,.,.,CASSLPRTGPGGYTF,TGTGCCAGCAGCTTACCTCGGACTGGGCCGGGAGGCTACACCTTC
TRBV19,TRBJ1-5,.,few,CASSIVTGPQPQHF,TGTGCCAGTAGTATAGTAACCGGGCCTCAGCCCCAGCATTTT
TRBV18,TRBJ1-1,TRBD1,.,CASSPPDRLKGTEAFF,TGTGCCAGCTCACCACCGGACAGGCTTAAAGGCACTGAAGCTTTCTTT
TRBV5-1,TRBJ2-1,TRBD1,once,CASSLDTNNRDRGYNEQFF,TGCGCCAGCAGCTTGGACACAAATAACCGGGACAGGGGGTACAATGAGCAGTTCTTC
TRBV28,TRBJ2-1,.,.,CASSFAGQVYNEQFF,TGTGCCAGCAGTTTTGCCGGGCAGGTCTACAATGAGCAGTTCTTC
TRBV20-1,TRBJ2-1,.,.,CSAITSSEQFF,TGCAGTGCCATTACTAGCAGTGAGCAGTTCTTC
TRBV5-6,TRBJ1-1,.,few,CASSLPGASEAFF,TGTGCCAGCAGCTTACCGGGAGCTTCGGAAGCTTTCTTT
TRBV28,TRBJ2-3,.,once,CASSFLRMRAGTDTQYF,TGTGCCAGCAGTTTCCTGCGGATGCGTGCGGGCACAGATACGCAGTATTTT
TRBV9,TRBJ1-2,TRBD1,.,CASSETGNYGYTF,TGTGCCAGCAGTGAGACAGGGAACTATGGCTACACCTTC
TRBV7-2,TRBJ2-3,TRBD2,.,CASSAGTSGGTDTQYF,TGTGCCAGCAGCGCGGGGACTAGCGGAGGCACAGATACGCAGTATTTT
TRBV7-9,TRBJ2-7,.,.,CASSRSDRFGDEQYF,TGTGCCAGCAGCCGTTCCGACAGGTTTGGCGACGAGCAGTACTTC
TRBV9,TRBJ2-7,TRBD2,.,CASSVNPGGQYEQYF,TGTGCCAGCAGCGTGAACCCGGGAGGGCAGTACGAGCAGTACTTC
TRBV7-3,TRBJ2-1,.,once,CASSFDRSSYNEQFF,TGTGCCAGCAGCTTCGACAGAAGCTCCTACAATGAGCAGTTCTTC
TRBV19,TRBJ2-2,.,few,CASSNPNTGELFF,TGTGCCAGTAGTAACCCGAACACCGGGGAGCTGTTTTTT
TRBV15,TRBJ2-1,TRBD2,.,CATSSEAGGLDEQFF,TGTGCCACCAGCAGTGAAGCGGGAGGGCTCGATGAGCAGTTCTTC
TRBV2,TRBJ2-2,.,.,CASSEGGPVWELFF,TGTGCCAGCAGTGAGGGGGGACCCGTCTGGGAGCTGTTTTTT
TRBV7-9,TRBJ2-7,TRBD1,once,CASSLLTGWDEQYF,TGTGCCAGCAGCTTATTGACAGGGTGGGACGAGCAGTACTTC
TRBV11-2,TRBJ1-5,.,few,CASSPGPYSNQPQHF,TGTGCCAGCAGCCCGGGGCCGTATAGCAATCAGCCCCAGCATTTT
TRBV19,TRBJ1-2,.,.,CASSIFDRPRYGYTF,TGTGCCAGTAGTATCTTTGACAGGCCCCGCTATGGCTACACCTTC
TRBV5-1,TRBJ2-7,.,.,CASSLDTGSYEQYF,TGCGCCAGCAGCTTGGATACAGGTTCCTACGAGCAGTACTTC
TRBV28,TRBJ1-3,.,.,CASSLRRGAGNTIYF,TGTGCCAGCAGTTTAAGGAGGGGAGCTGGAAACACCATATATTTT
TRBV19,TRBJ2-7,TRBD1,.,CASSISTGAYEQYF,TGTGCCAGTAGTATATCGACAGGGGCCTACGAGCAGTACTTC
TRBV5-1,TRBJ2-5,.,.,CASSQEGLSRETQYF,TGCGCCAGCAGCCAGGAGGGCCTAAGTCGAGAGACCCAGTACTTC
TRBV5-6,TRBJ2-5,.,.,CASSLMGREETQYF,TGTGCCAGCAGCTTAATGGGCCGGGAAGAGACCCAGTACTTC